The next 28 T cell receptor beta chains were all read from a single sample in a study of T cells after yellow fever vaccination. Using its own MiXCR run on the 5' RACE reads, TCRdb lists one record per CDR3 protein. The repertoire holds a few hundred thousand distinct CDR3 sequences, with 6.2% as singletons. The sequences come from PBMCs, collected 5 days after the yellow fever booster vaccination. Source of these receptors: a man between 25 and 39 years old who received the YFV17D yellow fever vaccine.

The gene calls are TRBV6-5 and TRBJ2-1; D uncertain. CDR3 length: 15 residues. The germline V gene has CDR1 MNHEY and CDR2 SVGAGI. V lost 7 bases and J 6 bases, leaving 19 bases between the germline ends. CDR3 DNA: TGTGCCAGCACCCTTACTGCCGGGTCCCGCAATGAGCAGTTCTTC. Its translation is CASTLTAGSRNEQFF.

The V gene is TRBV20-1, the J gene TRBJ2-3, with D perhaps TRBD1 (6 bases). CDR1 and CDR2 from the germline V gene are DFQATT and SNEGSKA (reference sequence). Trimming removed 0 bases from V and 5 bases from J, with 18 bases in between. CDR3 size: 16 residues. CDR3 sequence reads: CSARDRSRGVEDTQYF. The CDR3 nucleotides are TGCAGTGCTAGAGATCGGTCCAGGGGAGTTGAAGATACGCAGTATTTT.

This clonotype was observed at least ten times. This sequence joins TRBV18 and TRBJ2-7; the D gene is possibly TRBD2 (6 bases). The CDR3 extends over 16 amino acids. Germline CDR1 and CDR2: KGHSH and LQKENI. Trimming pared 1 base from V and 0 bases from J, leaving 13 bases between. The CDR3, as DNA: TGTGCCAGCTCACCACGCGGTGGCGGGACCTCCTACGAGCAGTACTTC. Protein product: CASSPRGGGTSYEQYF.

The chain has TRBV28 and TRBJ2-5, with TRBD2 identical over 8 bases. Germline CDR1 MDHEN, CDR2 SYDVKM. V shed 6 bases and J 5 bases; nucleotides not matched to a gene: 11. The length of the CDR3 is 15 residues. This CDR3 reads CASSPPGGARETQYF. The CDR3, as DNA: TGTGCCAGCAGCCCCCCGGGGGGGGCTAGGGAGACCCAGTACTTC.

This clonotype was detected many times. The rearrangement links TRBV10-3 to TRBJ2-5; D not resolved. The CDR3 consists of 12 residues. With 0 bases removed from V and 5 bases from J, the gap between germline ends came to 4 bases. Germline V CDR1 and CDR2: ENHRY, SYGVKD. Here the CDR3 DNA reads TGTGCCATCAGTGAGTCTGATGAGACCCAGTACTTC. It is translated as CAISESDETQYF.

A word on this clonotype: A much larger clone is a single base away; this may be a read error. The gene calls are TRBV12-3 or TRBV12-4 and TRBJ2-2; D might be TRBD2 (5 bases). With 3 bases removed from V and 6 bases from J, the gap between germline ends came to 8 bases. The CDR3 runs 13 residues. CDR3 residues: CASSFRRSGELFF. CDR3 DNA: TGTGCCAGCAGTTTTAGGAGGTCCGGGGAGCTGTTTTTT.

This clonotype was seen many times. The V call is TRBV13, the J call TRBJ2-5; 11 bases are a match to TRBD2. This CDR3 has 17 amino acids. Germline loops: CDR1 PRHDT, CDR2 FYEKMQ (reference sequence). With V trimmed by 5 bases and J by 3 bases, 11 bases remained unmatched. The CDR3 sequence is CASSAGLAEQGEETQYF. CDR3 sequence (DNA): TGTGCCAGCAGCGCGGGACTAGCGGAGCAGGGTGAAGAGACCCAGTACTTC. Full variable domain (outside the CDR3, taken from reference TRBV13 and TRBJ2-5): AAGVIQSPRHLIKEKRETATLKCYPIPRHDTVYWYQQGPGQDPQFLISFYEKMQSDKGSIPDRFSAQQFSDYHSELNMSSLELGDSALYFCASSAGLAEQGEETQYFGPGTRLLVL.

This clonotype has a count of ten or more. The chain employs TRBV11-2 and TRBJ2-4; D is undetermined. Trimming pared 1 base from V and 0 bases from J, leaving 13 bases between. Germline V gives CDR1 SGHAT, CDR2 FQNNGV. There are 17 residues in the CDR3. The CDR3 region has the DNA TGTGCCAGCAGCTTAGGGGGTGTCAGACTAGCCAAAAACATTCAGTACTTC. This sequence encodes CASSLGGVRLAKNIQYF.

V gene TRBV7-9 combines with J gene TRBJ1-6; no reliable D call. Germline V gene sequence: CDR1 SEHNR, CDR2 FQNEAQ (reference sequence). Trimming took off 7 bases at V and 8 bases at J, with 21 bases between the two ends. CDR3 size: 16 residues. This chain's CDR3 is CASTSPGTPTYSPLHF. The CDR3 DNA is TGTGCCAGCACCTCCCCCGGCACACCAACGTATTCACCCCTCCACTTT.

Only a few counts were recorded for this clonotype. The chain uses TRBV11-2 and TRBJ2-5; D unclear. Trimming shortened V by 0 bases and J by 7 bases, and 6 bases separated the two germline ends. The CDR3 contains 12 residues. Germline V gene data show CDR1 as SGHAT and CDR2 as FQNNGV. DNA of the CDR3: TGTGCCAGCAGCTTAGATACGGGGACCCAGTACTTC. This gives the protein CASSLDTGTQYF.

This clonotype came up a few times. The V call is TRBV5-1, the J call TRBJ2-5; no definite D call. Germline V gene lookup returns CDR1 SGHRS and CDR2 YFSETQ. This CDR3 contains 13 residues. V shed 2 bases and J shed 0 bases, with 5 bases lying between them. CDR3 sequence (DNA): TGCGCCAGCAGCTTTCAAGACCAAGAGACCCAGTACTTC. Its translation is CASSFQDQETQYF.

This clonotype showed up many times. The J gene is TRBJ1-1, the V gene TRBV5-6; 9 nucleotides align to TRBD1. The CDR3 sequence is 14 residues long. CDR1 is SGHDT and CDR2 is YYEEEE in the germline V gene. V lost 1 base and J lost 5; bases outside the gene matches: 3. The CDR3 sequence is CASSLLGQGTEAFF. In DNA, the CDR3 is TGTGCCAGCAGCTTGTTGGGACAGGGTACTGAAGCTTTCTTT.

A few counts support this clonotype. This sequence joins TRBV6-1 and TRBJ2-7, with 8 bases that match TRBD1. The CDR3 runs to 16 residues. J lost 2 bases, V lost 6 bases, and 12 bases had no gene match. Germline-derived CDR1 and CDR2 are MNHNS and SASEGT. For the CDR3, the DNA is TGTGCCAGCAGCAACTATGGACAGGGCAGGCCCTACGAGCAGTACTTC. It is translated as CASSNYGQGRPYEQYF.

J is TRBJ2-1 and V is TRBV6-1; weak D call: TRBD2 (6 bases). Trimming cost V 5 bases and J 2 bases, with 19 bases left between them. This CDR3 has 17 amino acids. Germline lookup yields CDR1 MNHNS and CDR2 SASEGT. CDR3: CASSQGLPGRTYNEQFF. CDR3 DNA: TGTGCCAGCAGTCAGGGACTGCCAGGGCGTACCTACAATGAGCAGTTCTTC.

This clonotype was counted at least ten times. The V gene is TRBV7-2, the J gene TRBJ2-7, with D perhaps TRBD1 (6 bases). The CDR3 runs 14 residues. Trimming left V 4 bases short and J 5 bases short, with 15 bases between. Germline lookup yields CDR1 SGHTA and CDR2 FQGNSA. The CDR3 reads CASSYRDKGNEQYF. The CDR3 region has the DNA TGTGCCAGCAGCTACCGGGACAAGGGAAACGAGCAGTACTTC.

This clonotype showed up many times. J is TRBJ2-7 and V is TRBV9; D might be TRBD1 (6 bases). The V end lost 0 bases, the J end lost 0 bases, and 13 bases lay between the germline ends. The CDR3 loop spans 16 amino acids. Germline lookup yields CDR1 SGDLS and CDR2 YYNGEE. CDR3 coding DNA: TGTGCCAGCAGCGTAGGGGACATTTTTACCTCCTACGAGCAGTACTTC. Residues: CASSVGDIFTSYEQYF.

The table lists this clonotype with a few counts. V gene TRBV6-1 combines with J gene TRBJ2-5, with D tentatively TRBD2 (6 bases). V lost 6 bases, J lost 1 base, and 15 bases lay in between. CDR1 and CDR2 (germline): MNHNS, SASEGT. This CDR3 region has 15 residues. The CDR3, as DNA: TGTGCCAGCAGCATACGGCGGGGAGGCCAAGAGACCCAGTACTTC. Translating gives CASSIRRGGQETQYF.

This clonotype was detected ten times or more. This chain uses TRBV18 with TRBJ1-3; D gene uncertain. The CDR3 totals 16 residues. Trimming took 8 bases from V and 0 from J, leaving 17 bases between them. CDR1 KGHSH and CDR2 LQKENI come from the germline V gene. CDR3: CASRDIRRTSGNTIYF. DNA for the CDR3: TGTGCCAGCCGCGACATACGGCGTACCTCTGGAAACACCATATATTTT.

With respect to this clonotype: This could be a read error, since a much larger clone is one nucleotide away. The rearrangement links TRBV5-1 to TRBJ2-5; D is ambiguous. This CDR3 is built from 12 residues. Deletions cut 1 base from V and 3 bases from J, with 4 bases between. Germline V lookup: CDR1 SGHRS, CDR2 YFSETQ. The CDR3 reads CASSLTEETQYF. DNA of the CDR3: TGCGCCAGCAGCTTGACAGAAGAGACCCAGTACTTC.

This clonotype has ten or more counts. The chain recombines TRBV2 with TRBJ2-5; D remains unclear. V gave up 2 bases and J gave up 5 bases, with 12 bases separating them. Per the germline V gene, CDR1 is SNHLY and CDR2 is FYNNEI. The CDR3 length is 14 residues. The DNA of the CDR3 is TGTGCCAGCAGTGAATTGGTGACAACGGAGACCCAGTACTTC. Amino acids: CASSELVTTETQYF. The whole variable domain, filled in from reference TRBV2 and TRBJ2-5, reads EPEVTQTPSHQVTQMGQEVILRCVPISNHLYFYWYRQILGQKVEFLVSFYNNEISEKSEIFDDQFSVERPDGSNFTLKIRSTKLEDSAMYFCASSELVTTETQYFGPGTRLLVL.

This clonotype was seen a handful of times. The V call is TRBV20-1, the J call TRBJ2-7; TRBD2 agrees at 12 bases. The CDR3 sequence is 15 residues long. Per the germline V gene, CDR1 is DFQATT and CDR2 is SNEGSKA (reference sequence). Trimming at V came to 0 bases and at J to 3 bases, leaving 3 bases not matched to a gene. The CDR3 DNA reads TGCAGTGCTAGAGAGGGGACTAGCGGGCTCTACGAGCAGTACTTC. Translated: CSAREGTSGLYEQYF.

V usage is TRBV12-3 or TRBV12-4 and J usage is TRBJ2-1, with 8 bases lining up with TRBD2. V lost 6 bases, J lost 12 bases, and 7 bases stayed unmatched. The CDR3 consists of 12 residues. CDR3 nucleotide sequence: TGTGCCAGCAGCACGGGACTAGGACGGCAGTTCTTC. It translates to CASSTGLGRQFF.

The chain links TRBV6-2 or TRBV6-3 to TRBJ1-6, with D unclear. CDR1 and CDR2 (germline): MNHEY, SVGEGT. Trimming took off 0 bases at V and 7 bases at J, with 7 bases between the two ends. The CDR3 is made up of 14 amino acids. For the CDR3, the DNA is TGTGCCAGCAGTTACTCGACGCGGAATTCACCCCTCCACTTT. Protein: CASSYSTRNSPLHF.

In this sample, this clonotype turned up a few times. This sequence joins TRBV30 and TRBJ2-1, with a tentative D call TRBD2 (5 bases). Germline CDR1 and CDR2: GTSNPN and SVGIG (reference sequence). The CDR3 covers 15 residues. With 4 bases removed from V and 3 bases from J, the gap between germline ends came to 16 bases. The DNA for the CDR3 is TGTGCCTGGACCCGACGTAGCGCGATCTACAATGAGCAGTTCTTC. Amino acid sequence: CAWTRRSAIYNEQFF.

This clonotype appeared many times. The CDR3 here is CASSTTNNNEQFF. CDR3 nucleotides: TGTGCCAGCAGCACGACTAACAACAATGAGCAGTTCTTC. The chain couples TRBV12-3 or TRBV12-4 to TRBJ2-1, with D perhaps TRBD2 (5 bases). The CDR3 loop spans 13 amino acids. The V end lost 6 bases, the J end lost 5 bases, and 11 bases lay between the germline ends.

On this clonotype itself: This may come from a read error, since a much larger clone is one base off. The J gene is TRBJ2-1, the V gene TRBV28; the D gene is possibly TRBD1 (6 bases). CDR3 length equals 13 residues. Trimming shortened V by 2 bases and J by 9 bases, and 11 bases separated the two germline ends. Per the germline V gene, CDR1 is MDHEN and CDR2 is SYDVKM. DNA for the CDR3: TGTGCCAGCAGTTTAGGTGGGGGCCCTGAGCAGTTCTTC. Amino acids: CASSLGGGPEQFF.

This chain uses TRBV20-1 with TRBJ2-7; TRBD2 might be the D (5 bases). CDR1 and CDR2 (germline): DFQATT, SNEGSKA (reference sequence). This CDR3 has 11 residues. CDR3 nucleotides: TGCACCGGGGTGAACCCCCACGAGCAGTACTTC. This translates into CTGVNPHEQYF.

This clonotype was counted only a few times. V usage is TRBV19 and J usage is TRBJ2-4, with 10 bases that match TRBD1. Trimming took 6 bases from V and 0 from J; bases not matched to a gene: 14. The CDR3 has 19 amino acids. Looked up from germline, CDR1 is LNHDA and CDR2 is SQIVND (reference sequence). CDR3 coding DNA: TGTGCCAGTAGCCCACCGGGACAGGGGCCCCTCTTAGCCAAAAACATTCAGTACTTC. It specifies CASSPPGQGPLLAKNIQYF.